Each of the 25 T cell receptor beta chains below was sequenced from the same sample in a study of blood T cell repertoires in COVID-19. Clones were read by immunoSEQ multiplex PCR, and TCRdb kept only the in-frame ones, dropping some. The sample has hundreds of thousands of clones, 87% seen once. The material sequenced was peripheral blood. The source is a woman between 50 and 59 years old who had recovered from COVID-19.

The J gene is TRBJ1-1, the V gene TRBV5-1; D ambiguous. The CDR3 is made up of 17 amino acids. V was pared by 1 base and J by 0 bases, with 16 bases between. The germline V gene encodes CDR1 SGHRS and CDR2 YFSETQ. The CDR3 nucleotides read TGCGCCAGCAGCTTGAGAGCGGCCGGGCCGATGAACACTGAAGCTTTCTTT. Translation gives CASSLRAAGPMNTEAFF. Based on the CDR3 plus reference TRBV5-1 and TRBJ1-1, the full variable domain is KAGVTQTPRYLIKTRGQQVTLSCSPISGHRSVSWYQQTPGQGLQFLFEYFSETQRNKGNFPGRFSGRQFSNSRSEMNVSTLELGDSALYLCASSLRAAGPMNTEAFFGQGTRLTVV.

The J gene is TRBJ2-7, the V gene TRBV7-2; 11 bases map to TRBD2. The CDR3 sequence is 14 residues long. V was clipped by 3 bases and J by 3 bases; unmatched bases: 1. Germline V lookup: CDR1 SGHTA, CDR2 FQGNSA. CDR3 protein: CASSLGLADYEQYF. For the CDR3, the DNA is TGTGCCAGCAGCTTGGGACTAGCGGACTACGAGCAGTACTTC.

This chain connects TRBV9 to TRBJ2-7; possible D gene TRBD2, 5 bases. Deletions cut 0 bases from V and 4 bases from J, with 17 bases between. CDR1 and CDR2 (germline): SGDLS, YYNGEE. The CDR3 length is 16 residues. The chain's CDR3 is CASSVGVEAALYEQYF. The CDR3 nucleotides read TGTGCCAGCAGCGTAGGAGTGGAGGCAGCCTTATACGAGCAGTACTTC.

The V and J genes are TRBV27 and TRBJ2-7, with 9 nucleotides matching TRBD2. The germline CDR1 and CDR2 sequences are MNHEY and SMNVEV (reference sequence). The junction had 11 bases not matched to a gene; V was cut back by 0 bases and J by 5 bases. CDR3 length: 17 amino acids. For the CDR3, the DNA is TGTGCCAGCAGTTTATCGATCCTAGCGGGGATAAAGAACGAGCAGTACTTC. Its translation is CASSLSILAGIKNEQYF.

The gene calls are TRBV18 and TRBJ2-7, with 7 bases aligning to TRBD1. The germline CDR1 and CDR2 sequences are KGHSH and LQKENI. Trimming at V came to 4 bases and at J to 0 bases, leaving 3 bases not matched to a gene. CDR3 length: 14 residues. The DNA of the CDR3 is TGTGCCAGCTCACAGAGGGGGCCCTCCTACGAGCAGTACTTC. This sequence encodes CASSQRGPSYEQYF.

The V and J genes are TRBV30 and TRBJ1-5, with a possible D match to TRBD1 (5 bases). V was cut by 0 bases and J by 2 bases, with 8 bases left in between. CDR1 and CDR2 from the germline V gene are GTSNPN and SVGIG (reference sequence). The CDR3 consists of 14 residues. CDR3 nucleotides: TGTGCCTGGAGTGTGGGGGGACGCAATCAGCCCCAGCATTTT. Encoded protein: CAWSVGGRNQPQHF.

The rearrangement joins TRBV6-5 to TRBJ2-1, with D hard to call. In germline, CDR1 is MNHEY, CDR2 SVGAGI. This CDR3 is 15 amino acids long. V was cut by 6 bases and J by 0 bases, with 12 bases left in between. This chain's CDR3 is CASRTDGGSYNEQFF. The CDR3, as DNA: TGTGCCAGCAGGACTGACGGTGGCTCCTACAATGAGCAGTTCTTC.

This sequence joins TRBV19 and TRBJ2-7; possibly TRBD1 for D (5 bases). Germline CDR1 LNHDA, CDR2 SQIVND (reference sequence). The CDR3 runs 15 residues. V was clipped by 2 bases and J by 3 bases, with 14 bases between them. CDR3 loop: CASSILPGQYYEQYF. For the CDR3, the DNA is TGTGCCAGTAGTATACTCCCAGGGCAGTACTACGAGCAGTACTTC.

This clone was seen more than once but under ten times. The chain recombines TRBV19 with TRBJ2-1; 12 nucleotides line up with TRBD2. J was trimmed by 9 bases and V by 5 bases; bases with no gene match: 5. This CDR3 has 14 residues. Germline CDR1 and CDR2: LNHDA and SQIVND (reference sequence). The CDR3 region is CASSLAGGHGEQFF. CDR3 sequence (DNA): TGTGCCAGTAGTCTAGCGGGAGGGCATGGTGAGCAGTTCTTC.

The V and J genes are TRBV11-3 and TRBJ1-4, with a weak D call TRBD1 (6 bases). Germline V lookup: CDR1 SGHNT, CDR2 YENEEA. The CDR3 loop spans 18 amino acids. V lost 4 bases, J lost 5 bases, and 23 bases lay in between. CDR3 loop: CASSSTLGAGGQNEKLFF. The DNA for the CDR3 is TGTGCCAGCAGCTCGACCCTTGGGGCGGGGGGCCAGAATGAAAAACTGTTTTTT.

The CDR3 nucleotides read TGTGCCAGCAGCTCAACAGGGGGCGCAGCGGGCACTGAAGCTTTCTTT. This encodes CASSSTGGAAGTEAFF. The rearrangement links TRBV7-2 to TRBJ1-1, with 9 bases identical to TRBD1. The CDR3 runs to 16 residues. V shed 4 bases, J shed 4 bases, and the junction held 10 bases outside the gene matches. The germline CDR1 and CDR2 sequences are SGHTA and FQGNSA. Based on the CDR3 plus reference TRBV7-2 and TRBJ1-1, the full variable domain is GAGVSQSPSNKVTEKGKDVELRCDPISGHTALYWYRQSLGQGLEFLIYFQGNSAPDKSGLPSDRFSAERTGGSVSTLTIQRTQQEDSAVYLCASSSTGGAAGTEAFFGQGTRLTVV.

The rearrangement links TRBV7-2 to TRBJ2-4; TRBD1 matches at 9 bases. The CDR3 covers 16 residues. Germline V CDR1 and CDR2: SGHTA, FQGNSA. J lost 2 bases, V lost 5 bases, and 7 bases had no gene match. This CDR3 reads CASSPRQGVSKNIQYF. In nucleotides, the CDR3 is TGTGCCAGCAGCCCCAGACAGGGGGTTTCCAAAAACATTCAGTACTTC.

This rearrangement joins TRBV12-3 or TRBV12-4 to TRBJ2-7, with a weak D call TRBD1 (6 bases). V lost 5 bases and J 1 base, leaving 9 bases between the germline ends. The CDR3 sequence is 13 residues long. The CDR3 sequence is CASSIGQSYEQYF. The CDR3 region has the DNA TGTGCCAGCAGTATCGGACAGTCCTACGAGCAGTACTTC.

This clone was seen just once. V gene TRBV7-2 combines with J gene TRBJ1-2; 8 bases line up with TRBD1. The V and J ends lost 1 base and 8 bases, in that order; junction bases with no gene match: 9. Per germline, CDR1 SGHTA and CDR2 FQGNSA. The CDR3 runs 15 residues. DNA for the CDR3: TGTGCCAGCAGCTTAGACGGTATCCGACAGGGGGGCTACACCTTC. Its translation is CASSLDGIRQGGYTF.

This rearrangement joins TRBV30 to TRBJ2-7; D is perhaps TRBD1 (6 bases). V lost 0 bases, J lost 3 bases, and 9 bases lay in between. Germline V gives CDR1 GTSNPN, CDR2 SVGIG (reference sequence). The CDR3 covers 13 residues. The CDR3 reads CAWSVHRVYEQYF. The CDR3 DNA reads as TGTGCCTGGAGTGTACACAGGGTCTACGAGCAGTACTTC. The variable domain in full, with the rest retrieved from reference TRBV30 and TRBJ2-7, is SQTIHQWPATLVQPVGSPLSLECTVEGTSNPNLYWYRQAAGRGLQLLFYSVGIGQISSEVPQNLSASRPQDRQFILSSKKLLLSDSGFYLCAWSVHRVYEQYFGPGTRLTVT.

The chain uses TRBV4-2 and TRBJ1-3; no clear D gene. CDR1 and CDR2 from the germline V gene are LGHNA and YNFKEQ. Between the trimmed V and J ends, which lost 0 bases and 0 bases, there was a span of 9 bases. CDR3 length: 16 residues. CDR3 sequence: CASSQEALDSGNTIYF. CDR3 nucleotide sequence: TGTGCCAGCAGCCAAGAAGCTCTCGACTCTGGAAACACCATATATTTT.

The rearrangement uses TRBV5-1 and TRBJ1-1, with 8 bases lining up with TRBD1. The CDR3 contains 14 residues. The germline gives CDR1 SGHRS, CDR2 YFSETQ. V shed 3 bases, J shed 7 bases, and the junction held 8 bases outside the gene matches. CDR3 sequence reads: CASSSGQGGGEAFF. Written as DNA, the CDR3 is TGCGCCAGCAGCTCCGGACAGGGAGGGGGTGAAGCTTTCTTT. The full variable domain, its missing parts supplied by reference TRBV5-1 and TRBJ1-1, is KAGVTQTPRYLIKTRGQQVTLSCSPISGHRSVSWYQQTPGQGLQFLFEYFSETQRNKGNFPGRFSGRQFSNSRSEMNVSTLELGDSALYLCASSSGQGGGEAFFGQGTRLTVV.

The chain employs TRBV5-1 and TRBJ2-1; TRBD2 matches at 7 bases. J was trimmed by 3 bases and V by 1 base; bases with no gene match: 7. Per the germline V gene, CDR1 is SGHRS and CDR2 is YFSETQ. This CDR3 has 16 amino acids. CDR3 in amino acids: CASSLRLADIYNEQFF. As DNA, the CDR3 is TGCGCCAGCAGCTTGAGGCTAGCGGATATCTACAATGAGCAGTTCTTC.

The chain has TRBV7-9 and TRBJ1-1; TRBD1 is a possible D gene (6 bases). V was pared by 5 bases and J by 1 base, with 8 bases between. The CDR3 is made up of 13 amino acids. Germline V gene data show CDR1 as SEHNR and CDR2 as FQNEAQ (reference sequence). CDR3 sequence (DNA): TGTGCCAGCAGCCGGACAGAGAACACTGAAGCTTTCTTT. Translated: CASSRTENTEAFF.

This sequence joins TRBV19 and TRBJ1-2; 10 bases match TRBD1. The CDR3 loop spans 15 amino acids. Germline CDR1 and CDR2: LNHDA and SQIVND (reference sequence). The V and J ends lost 3 bases and 7 bases, in that order; junction bases with no gene match: 8. The CDR3 is CASSIRDRGSGGYTF. The CDR3 bases are TGTGCCAGTAGTATTCGGGACAGGGGTTCCGGTGGCTACACCTTC.

The chain combines TRBV6-5 with TRBJ2-3, with TRBD1 identical over 10 bases. The CDR3 runs 14 residues. CDR1 and CDR2 (germline): MNHEY, SVGAGI. The V and J ends lost 10 bases and 5 bases, in that order; junction bases with no gene match: 9. CDR3 loop: CATLDRGRGDTQYF. The CDR3 bases are TGTGCCACTTTAGACAGGGGGCGGGGAGATACGCAGTATTTT.

The chain recombines TRBV28 with TRBJ2-1; 7 bases are shared with TRBD1. In germline, CDR1 is MDHEN, CDR2 SYDVKM. Germline trimming cut 2 bases from V and 3 bases from J; bases unmatched to any gene: 7. The CDR3 spans 16 residues. The CDR3 is CASSLRGLADYNEQFF. In DNA, the CDR3 is TGTGCCAGCAGTTTAAGGGGGCTAGCAGACTACAATGAGCAGTTCTTC.

J is TRBJ1-2 and V is TRBV2; TRBD1 aligns across 7 bases. V trimming: 6 bases; J trimming: 7 bases; junction bases outside the gene matches: 8. The germline V gene has CDR1 SNHLY and CDR2 FYNNEI. The CDR3 sequence is 13 residues long. The CDR3 DNA is TGTGCCAGCAGGAGGGGGACAGTTCCTGGCTACACCTTC. Amino acid sequence: CASRRGTVPGYTF.

This clone has just one count. The chain links TRBV6-6 to TRBJ1-1, with D perhaps matching TRBD1 (6 bases). V lost 7 bases, J lost 1 base, and 13 bases lay in between. The germline V gene has CDR1 MNHNY and CDR2 SVGAGI (reference sequence). This CDR3 comprises 14 residues. The CDR3 DNA reads as TGTGCCAGCAAAAACTGGGGGCAGAACACTGAAGCTTTCTTT. Protein product: CASKNWGQNTEAFF.

The chain has TRBV29-1 and TRBJ2-1, with 12 bases that match TRBD2. Germline V lookup: CDR1 SQVTM, CDR2 ANQGSEA. This CDR3 has 13 residues. V trimming: 3 bases; J trimming: 8 bases; junction bases outside the gene matches: 2. The CDR3 region has the DNA TGCAGCGTTGAGGGACTAGCGGGTTATGAGCAGTTCTTC. Protein product: CSVEGLAGYEQFF.